This is a list of T cell receptor beta chains from one sample in a study of blood T cells in healthy people across ages. TCRdb analysed the 5' RACE reads with MiXCR anew, one entry per CDR3 protein. The sample lists roughly 1.4 million distinct CDR3 sequences; 59% were seen once. The sequenced sample was blood. The receptors derive from a man between 18 and 29 years old in good health. CDR3s include the opening cysteine and the closing phenylalanine or tryptophan.

NA | TRBV29-1 | CSVGLTGKTQYF
TRBJ2-3 | TRBV27 | CASSPLAGGHTDTQYF
TRBJ1-2 | TRBV6-2/TRBV6-3 | CASSREVPSYYGYTF
TRBJ2-1 | TRBV5-1 | CASSLGGGPSSYNEQFF
TRBJ1-1 | TRBV12-3/TRBV12-4 | CASNSPGHMNTEAFF
TRBJ2-3 | TRBV27 | CASSLFLRGDTDTQYF
TRBJ2-3 | TRBV27 | CASTPGLLRTDTQYF
TRBJ2-7 | TRBV13 | CASSEARRCEQYF
TRBJ1-4 | TRBV29-1 | CSVRASPNSNEKLFF
TRBJ2-2 | TRBV5-1 | CASRPSGSLTGELFF
TRBJ2-7 | TRBV4-1 | CASSQEPTGVGEQYF
TRBJ2-7 | TRBV20-1 | CSASNRENYEQYF
TRBJ2-7 | TRBV5-1 | CASSVMGQFSSYEQYF
TRBJ2-7 | TRBV24-1 | CATGDRDEQYF
TRBJ2-6 | TRBV2 | CASPRGIGANVLTF
TRBJ2-3 | TRBV20-1 | CTSRLSTDTQYF
TRBJ2-7 | TRBV15 | CATSKGQSYEQYF
NA | TRBV29-1 | CSPQLASPYNEQYF
TRBJ1-1 | TRBV6-1 | CASSEHFTEAFF
TRBJ2-1 | TRBV7-2 | CASSLGSRGGRRVSEQFF
TRBJ1-4 | TRBV5-1 | CASSLSGQGDEKLFF
TRBJ1-5 | TRBV4-2 | CASSQEMGTGVLQPQHF
TRBJ1-5 | TRBV20-1 | CSATYTKGSNQPQHF
TRBJ1-2 | TRBV27 | CASRTLQGFYGYTF
TRBJ1-2 | TRBV28 | CAGLGGYGYTF
TRBJ2-1 | TRBV10-3 | CAISESRVAGDYNEQFF
TRBJ2-1 | TRBV6-5 | CASSYLVGGVYNEQFF
TRBJ2-1 | TRBV5-1 | CASSAPTSGGIDEQFF
TRBJ1-2 | TRBV28 | CASSSSTGTGDGYTF
TRBJ1-6 | TRBV12-3/TRBV12-4 | CASSLIQGGSPLHF
TRBJ2-7 | TRBV12-3/TRBV12-4 | CASSLSRQGLGEQYF
TRBJ1-1 | TRBV2 | CASSALLTGQGTEAFF
TRBJ2-1 | TRBV20-1 | CSASSGGLAGFYNEQFF
NA | TRBV9 | CASSSRTGRVETQYF
TRBJ2-1 | TRBV5-1 | CASSLDNSGNSYNEQFF
TRBJ2-5 | TRBV25-1 | CASSRSGGLGETQYF
TRBJ1-1 | TRBV2 | CASSDSARSEAFF
TRBJ2-5 | TRBV12-5 | CASGLHSTGGQETQYF
TRBJ2-7 | TRBV11-2 | CASSLVGHSSYEQYF
TRBJ2-5 | TRBV10-3 | CAISGESETQYF
TRBJ1-5 | TRBV25-1 | CASSYGVSNHPQHF